This T cell receptor (beta chain) emerged from a study of blood T cell repertoires in COVID-19. Looking at the study overall: T cells, B-cell-depleted T cells, or PBMCs provided the cDNA or gDNA that served as material.

Trimming pared 3 bases from V and 6 bases from J, leaving 9 bases between. The germline V gene has CDR1 DFQATT and CDR2 SNEGSKA (reference sequence). The CDR3 is 12 amino acids. How the authors handled the data: It was from reference gene primer amplification that nucleated cell counts were estimated. TCRdb's copy holds only in-frame clones and misses some; the assay was immunoSEQ multiplex PCR. That table gives V, J and clone size, and the DNA gave D and trimming. This table has about 240,000 clones, approximately 86% appearing once. This TCR was recovered from a woman in her 70s with active or convalescent COVID-19. The chain is built from TRBV20-1 and TRBJ1-5; D is unresolved. The sequencing sample was made of peripheral blood. The CDR3 is CSASKEGQPQHF. Here the CDR3 DNA reads TGCAGTGCTAGTAAGGAGGGTCAGCCCCAGCATTTT.